This TCR beta chain stems from a study of cytomegalovirus exposure and HLA in healthy donors. The CDR3 is made up of 15 amino acids. PCR used 60 Vbeta primers and 13 Jbeta primers. Some clones are missing from TCRdb's copy, which holds only in-frame ones; the method was immunoSEQ multiplex PCR. This sample has 150,000 or so clones; around 80% occur once, and the top ten carry approximately 15%. Points on this clone: Its matching antigen is unknown.

Study results and caveats: TCR beta chain V- and J-gene trimming was linked, in a later analysis, to a missense variant in DCLRE1C. Within the data, a cluster of highly shared sequence variants was likely a sequencing artifact. The later analysis indicated that the majority of CMV-associated TCR beta chains appeared HLA-restricted.

All the people who gave samples were healthy bone marrow donors. The rearrangement links TRBV21-1 to TRBJ2-7; the table calls TRBD2, which could not be checked here. TRBV21-1 is tagged as a pseudogene. Sequencing input: PBMCs. The TCR was taken from a woman between 40 and 55 years old in good health and CMV-seronegative. CDR3 nucleotides: TGTGCCAGCAGCAAAGTGGGACTAGCGGCCTACGAGCAGTACTTC. This encodes CASSKVGLAAYEQYF.